The 16 T cell receptor beta chains below come from one sample, sequenced in a study of cytomegalovirus exposure and HLA in healthy donors. Both 60 Vbeta primers and 13 Jbeta primers went into the PCR. TCRdb's table, derived via immunoSEQ multiplex PCR, lists solely in-frame clones and lacks some. The sample gives some 150,000 clones, around 80% of which show up once; more than 1.3% is in the top ten. Sequencing used PBMCs. The receptors here all came from a male donor in good health and CMV-seronegative.

V gene TRBV9 combines with J gene TRBJ1-3; D is ambiguous. CDR1 and CDR2 from the germline V gene are SGDLS and YYNGEE. The V end lost 0 bases, the J end lost 4 bases, and 11 bases lay between the germline ends. This CDR3 is 15 amino acids long. For the CDR3, the DNA is TGTGCCAGCAGCGTAGATGAGGTTGCGGGAAACACCATATATTTT. It is translated as CASSVDEVAGNTIYF. Together with reference TRBV9 and TRBJ1-3, the CDR3 gives the full variable domain: DSGVTQTPKHLITATGQRVTLRCSPRSGDLSVYWYQQSLDQGLQFLIQYYNGEERAKGNILERFSAQQFPDLHSELNLSSLELGDSALYFCASSVDEVAGNTIYFGEGSWLTVV.

The chain has TRBV25-1 and TRBJ1-1; D might be TRBD1 (6 bases). Germline V gene data show CDR1 as MGHDK and CDR2 as SYGVNS. V gave up 3 bases and J gave up 4 bases, with 12 bases separating them. CDR3 size: 14 residues. The CDR3 bases are TGTGCCAGCAGTGAGAACAGGGACGGCACTGAAGCTTTCTTT. It yields the protein CASSENRDGTEAFF.

This rearrangement joins TRBV7-9 to TRBJ1-1; 11 bases are a match to TRBD1. The trim removed 6 bases at V and 8 bases at J, leaving 11 bases unmatched. CDR3 size: 15 residues. Germline V gives CDR1 SEHNR, CDR2 FQNEAQ (reference sequence). The CDR3 bases are TGTGCCAGCAGAACAACCGGGACAGGGGGTTCAGAAGCTTTCTTT. Its protein is CASRTTGTGGSEAFF.

The chain joins TRBV4-1 to TRBJ1-5, with 8 bases that match TRBD1. Germline V CDR1 and CDR2: MGHRA, YSYEKL. V lost 1 base, J lost 9 bases, and 5 bases stayed unmatched. The CDR3 runs 14 residues. The CDR3 nucleotides read TGCGCCAGCAGCCAAGGGACAGGGAGCGGGCCCCAGCATTTT. Its protein is CASSQGTGSGPQHF.

This clone was observed a single time. This chain connects TRBV9 to TRBJ1-1; tentatively, D is TRBD1 (6 bases). V lost 3 bases, J lost 3 bases, and 12 bases lay in between. The CDR3 runs to 14 residues. Germline loops: CDR1 SGDLS, CDR2 YYNGEE. CDR3 coding DNA: TGTGCCAGCAGCGCCCAGGGGTGGGACACTGAAGCTTTCTTT. Amino acid sequence: CASSAQGWDTEAFF.

This clone was counted between two and nine times. The gene calls are TRBV28 and TRBJ2-7, with TRBD2 matching 9 bases. CDR1 is MDHEN and CDR2 is SYDVKM in the germline V gene. This CDR3 region has 16 residues. J was trimmed by 6 bases and V by 3 bases; bases with no gene match: 12. The CDR3 region is CASSFPRGGGASEQYF. CDR3 bases: TGTGCCAGCAGTTTCCCCCGGGGCGGGGGGGCCTCCGAGCAGTACTTC.

J is TRBJ1-4 and V is TRBV9, with 8 bases that match TRBD1. Germline loops: CDR1 SGDLS, CDR2 YYNGEE. Trimming cost V 3 bases and J 4 bases; bases outside gene matches: 5. The CDR3 extends over 15 amino acids. Here the CDR3 reads CASSARTGLNEKLFF. CDR3 coding DNA: TGTGCCAGCAGCGCCCGGACAGGGCTTAATGAAAAACTGTTTTTT.

V is TRBV28 and J is TRBJ2-5, with D maybe TRBD2 (6 bases). The CDR3 runs 14 residues. Trimming removed 5 bases from V and 4 bases from J, with 14 bases in between. Germline lookup yields CDR1 MDHEN and CDR2 SYDVKM. The CDR3: CASSGIGRGETQYF. CDR3 nucleotide sequence: TGTGCCAGCAGTGGGATCGGGCGGGGAGAGACCCAGTACTTC.

This clone has more than one count but fewer than ten. DNA of the CDR3: TGTGCCAGCAGTCTTTTGGGGCCCACCGGGGAGCTGTTTTTT. It codes for CASSLLGPTGELFF. The chain combines TRBV6-5 with TRBJ2-2; possibly TRBD1 for D (5 bases). CDR1 and CDR2 from the germline V gene are MNHEY and SVGAGI. CDR3 length equals 14 residues. V was clipped by 5 bases and J by 4 bases, with 11 bases between them.

The chain links TRBV6-5 to TRBJ1-2; 8 nucleotides line up with TRBD1. There are 11 residues in the CDR3. J gave up 4 bases and V 8 bases, and 0 bases lay outside the gene matches. CDR1 and CDR2 from the germline V gene are MNHEY and SVGAGI. CDR3 nucleotides: TGTGCCAGCGGACAGGGCTATGGCTACACCTTC. Translated: CASGQGYGYTF.

The rearrangement uses TRBV13 and TRBJ2-5; D possibly corresponds to TRBD2 (6 bases). The CDR3 spans 13 residues. Trimming removed 5 bases from V and 2 bases from J, with 9 bases in between. From germline, CDR1 is PRHDT and CDR2 FYEKMQ (reference sequence). This chain's CDR3 is CASSGGLQETQYF. In DNA, the CDR3 is TGTGCCAGCAGCGGGGGACTGCAAGAGACCCAGTACTTC.

This chain uses TRBV6-6 with TRBJ2-5; D gene uncertain. Per germline, CDR1 MNHNY and CDR2 SVGAGI (reference sequence). V shed 5 bases and J shed 5 bases, with 9 bases lying between them. The CDR3 is 12 amino acids. The CDR3 sequence is CASSPSVETQYF. The CDR3 DNA reads as TGTGCCAGCAGTCCCAGCGTTGAGACCCAGTACTTC.

The chain combines TRBV9 with TRBJ2-6; unclear D gene. The germline CDR1 and CDR2 sequences are SGDLS and YYNGEE. V gave up 4 bases and J gave up 0 bases, with 5 bases separating them. The CDR3 loop spans 14 amino acids. The chain's CDR3 is CASSPSSGANVLTF. The CDR3 DNA reads as TGTGCCAGCAGCCCGAGCTCTGGGGCCAACGTCCTGACTTTC. The whole variable domain, remainder taken from reference TRBV9 and TRBJ2-6, is DSGVTQTPKHLITATGQRVTLRCSPRSGDLSVYWYQQSLDQGLQFLIQYYNGEERAKGNILERFSAQQFPDLHSELNLSSLELGDSALYFCASSPSSGANVLTFGAGSRLTVL.

The chain employs TRBV6-6 and TRBJ2-1; 11 bases line up with TRBD1. CDR3 size: 15 residues. CDR1 and CDR2 (germline): MNHNY, SVGAGI (reference sequence). V shed 2 bases and J 8 bases; nucleotides not matched to a gene: 5. The CDR3: CASSYGGQGVHEQFF. The CDR3 coding sequence is TGTGCCAGCAGTTACGGGGGACAGGGGGTTCATGAGCAGTTCTTC.

This rearrangement joins TRBV5-4 to TRBJ2-7, with 11 bases aligning to TRBD2. J was trimmed by 1 base and V by 0 bases; bases with no gene match: 6. Germline V gene data show CDR1 as SGHNT and CDR2 as YYREEE (reference sequence). The CDR3 consists of 17 residues. Written as DNA, the CDR3 is TGTGCCAGCAGCTTGGCCAGGACTAGCGGGTTATCCTACGAGCAGTACTTC. Translation: CASSLARTSGLSYEQYF. Drawing the rest from reference TRBV5-4 and TRBJ2-7, the complete variable domain is ETGVTQSPTHLIKTRGQQVTLRCSSQSGHNTVSWYQQALGQGPQFIFQYYREEENGRGNFPPRFSGLQFPNYSSELNVNALELDDSALYLCASSLARTSGLSYEQYFGPGTRLTVT.

The chain combines TRBV30 with TRBJ2-3; 13 bases are a match to TRBD2. Germline values: CDR1 GTSNPN, CDR2 SVGIG (reference sequence). J lost 7 bases, V lost 0 bases, and 7 bases had no gene match. This CDR3 has 16 residues. The CDR3 protein is CAWSVRTSGSRNTQYF. The CDR3, as DNA: TGTGCCTGGAGTGTACGGACTAGCGGGAGTCGAAATACGCAGTATTTT.